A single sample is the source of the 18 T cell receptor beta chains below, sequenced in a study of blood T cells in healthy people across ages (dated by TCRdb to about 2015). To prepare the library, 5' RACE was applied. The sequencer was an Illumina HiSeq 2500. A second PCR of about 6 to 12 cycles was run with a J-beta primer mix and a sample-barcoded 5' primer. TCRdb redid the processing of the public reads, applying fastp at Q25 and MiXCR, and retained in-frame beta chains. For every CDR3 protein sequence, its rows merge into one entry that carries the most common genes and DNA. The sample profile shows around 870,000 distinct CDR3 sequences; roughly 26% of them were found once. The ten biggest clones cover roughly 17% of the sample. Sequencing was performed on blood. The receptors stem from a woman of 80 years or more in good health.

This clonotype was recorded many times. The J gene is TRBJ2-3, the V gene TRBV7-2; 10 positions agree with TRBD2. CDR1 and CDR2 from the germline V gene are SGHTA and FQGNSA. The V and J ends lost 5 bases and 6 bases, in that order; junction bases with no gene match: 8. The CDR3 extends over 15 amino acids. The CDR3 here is CASSARTSGGDTQYF. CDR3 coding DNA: TGTGCCAGCAGCGCCCGGACTAGCGGAGGGGATACGCAGTATTTT.

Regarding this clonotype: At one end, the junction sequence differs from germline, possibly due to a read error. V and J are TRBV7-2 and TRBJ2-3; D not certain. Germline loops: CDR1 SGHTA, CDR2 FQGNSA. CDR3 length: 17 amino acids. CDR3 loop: CASSLVGPNLLTDTRYF. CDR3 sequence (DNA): TGTGCCAGCAGCTTAGTTGGGCCGAACCTCCTCACAGATACGCGGTATTTT.

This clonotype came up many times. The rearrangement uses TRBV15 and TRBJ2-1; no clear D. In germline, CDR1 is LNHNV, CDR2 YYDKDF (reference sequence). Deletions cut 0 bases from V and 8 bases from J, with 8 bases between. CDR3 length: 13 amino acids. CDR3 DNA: TGTGCCACCAGCAGAGATATAATGCATGAGCAGTTCTTC. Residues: CATSRDIMHEQFF. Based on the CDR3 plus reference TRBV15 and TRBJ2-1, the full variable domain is DAMVIQNPRYQVTQFGKPVTLSCSQTLNHNVMYWYQQKSSQAPKLLFHYYDKDFNNEADTPDNFQSRRPNTSFCFLDIRSPGLGDTAMYLCATSRDIMHEQFFGPGTRLTVL.

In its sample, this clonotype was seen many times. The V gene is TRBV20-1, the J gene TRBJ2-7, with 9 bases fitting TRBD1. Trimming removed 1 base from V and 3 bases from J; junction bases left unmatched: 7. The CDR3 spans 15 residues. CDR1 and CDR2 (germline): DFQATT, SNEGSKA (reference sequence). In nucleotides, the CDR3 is TGCAGTGCTAGAGCCGACAGGGGGGAGGGCTACGAGCAGTACTTC. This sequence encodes CSARADRGEGYEQYF.

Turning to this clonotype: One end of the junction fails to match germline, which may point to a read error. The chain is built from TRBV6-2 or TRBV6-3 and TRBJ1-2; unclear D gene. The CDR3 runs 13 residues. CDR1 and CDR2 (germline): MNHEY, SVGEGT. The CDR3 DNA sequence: TGTGCCAGCAGCCAGAGATCTAACCATGGCTACACCTTC. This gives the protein CASSQRSNHGYTF.

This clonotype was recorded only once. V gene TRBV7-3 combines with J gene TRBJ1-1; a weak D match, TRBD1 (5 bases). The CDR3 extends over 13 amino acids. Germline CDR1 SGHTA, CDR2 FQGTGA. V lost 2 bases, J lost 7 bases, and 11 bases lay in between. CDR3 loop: CASSLFGQGEAFF. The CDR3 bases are TGTGCCAGCAGCTTATTCGGCCAGGGTGAAGCTTTCTTT.

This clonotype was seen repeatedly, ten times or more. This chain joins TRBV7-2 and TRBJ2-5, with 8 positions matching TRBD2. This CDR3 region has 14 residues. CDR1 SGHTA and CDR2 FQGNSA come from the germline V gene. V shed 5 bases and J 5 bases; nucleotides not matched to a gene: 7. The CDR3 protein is CASSPGGAAETQYF. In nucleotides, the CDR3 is TGTGCCAGCAGCCCCGGGGGGGCCGCGGAGACCCAGTACTTC.

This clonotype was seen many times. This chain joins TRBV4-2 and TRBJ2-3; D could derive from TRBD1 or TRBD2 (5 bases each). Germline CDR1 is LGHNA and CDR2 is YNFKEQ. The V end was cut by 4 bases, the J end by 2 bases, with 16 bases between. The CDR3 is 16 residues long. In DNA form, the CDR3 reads TGTGCCAGCAGCCCTAGCTTATCGGACAACACAGATACGCAGTATTTT. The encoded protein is CASSPSLSDNTDTQYF.

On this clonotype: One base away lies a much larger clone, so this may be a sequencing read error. CDR3 protein: CASSQGGPYNEQYF. CDR3 bases: TGTGCCAGCAGCCAAGGGGGGCCGTACAATGAGCAGTACTTC. V and J are TRBV14 and TRBJ2-1; tentative D call: TRBD1 (6 bases). TRBJ2-7 matches the DNA end more closely, so the J call is doubtful. Germline assignment: CDR1 SGHDN and CDR2 FVKESK. The CDR3 has 14 residues.

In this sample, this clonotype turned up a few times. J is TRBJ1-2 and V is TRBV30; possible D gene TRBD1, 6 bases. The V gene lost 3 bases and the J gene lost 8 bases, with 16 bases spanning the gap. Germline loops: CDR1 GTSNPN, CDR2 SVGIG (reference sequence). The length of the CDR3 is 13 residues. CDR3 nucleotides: TGTGCCTGGAGCATACAGGGCCGGTGGGGCTACACCTTC. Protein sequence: CAWSIQGRWGYTF.

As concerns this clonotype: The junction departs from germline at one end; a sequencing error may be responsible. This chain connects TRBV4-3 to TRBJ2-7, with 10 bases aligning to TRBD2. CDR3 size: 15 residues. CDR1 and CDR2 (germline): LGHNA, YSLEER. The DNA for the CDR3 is TGCGCCTGCAGCCCTCTAGCGGGGGCCTTCAATGAGCAGTACTTC. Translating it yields CACSPLAGAFNEQYF.

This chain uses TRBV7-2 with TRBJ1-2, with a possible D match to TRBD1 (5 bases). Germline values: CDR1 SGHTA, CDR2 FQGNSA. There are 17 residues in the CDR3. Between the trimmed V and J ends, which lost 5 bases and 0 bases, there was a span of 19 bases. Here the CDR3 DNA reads TGTGCCAGCAGCAAAGAACTCTCCGGGGCAGCTAACTATGGCTACACCTTC. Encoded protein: CASSKELSGAANYGYTF. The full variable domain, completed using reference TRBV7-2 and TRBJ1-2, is GAGVSQSPSNKVTEKGKDVELRCDPISGHTALYWYRQSLGQGLEFLIYFQGNSAPDKSGLPSDRFSAERTGGSVSTLTIQRTQQEDSAVYLCASSKELSGAANYGYTFGSGTRLTVV.

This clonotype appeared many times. Written as DNA, the CDR3 is TGTGCCAGCAGCCCGGGACTAGTAGTCGAGCAGTACTTC. Translation: CASSPGLVVEQYF. The rearrangement links TRBV7-2 to TRBJ2-7; 8 positions agree with TRBD2. The CDR3 covers 13 residues. Germline loops: CDR1 SGHTA, CDR2 FQGNSA. V lost 5 bases to trimming and J lost 6 bases; unmatched junction nucleotides: 6. The full variable domain, completed using reference TRBV7-2 and TRBJ2-7, is GAGVSQSPSNKVTEKGKDVELRCDPISGHTALYWYRQSLGQGLEFLIYFQGNSAPDKSGLPSDRFSAERTGGSVSTLTIQRTQQEDSAVYLCASSPGLVVEQYFGPGTRLTVT.

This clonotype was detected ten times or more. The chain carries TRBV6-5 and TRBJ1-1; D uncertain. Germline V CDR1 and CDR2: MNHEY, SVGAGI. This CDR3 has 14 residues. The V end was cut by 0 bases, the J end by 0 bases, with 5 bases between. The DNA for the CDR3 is TGTGCCAGCAGTTACTCCACGGTGAACACTGAAGCTTTCTTT. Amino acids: CASSYSTVNTEAFF.

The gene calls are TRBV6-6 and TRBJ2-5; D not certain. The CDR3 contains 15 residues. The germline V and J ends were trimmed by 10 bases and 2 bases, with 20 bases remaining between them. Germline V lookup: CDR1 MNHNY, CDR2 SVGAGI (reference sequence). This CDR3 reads CATLSPRGEQETQYF. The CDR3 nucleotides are TGTGCCACCTTGTCGCCCAGAGGAGAGCAAGAGACCCAGTACTTC.

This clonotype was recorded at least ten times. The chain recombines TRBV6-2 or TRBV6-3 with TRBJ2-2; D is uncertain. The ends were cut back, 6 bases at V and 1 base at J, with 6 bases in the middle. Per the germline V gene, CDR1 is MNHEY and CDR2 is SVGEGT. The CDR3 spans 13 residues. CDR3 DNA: TGTGCCAGCAGGTGGGGGAACACCGGGGAGCTGTTTTTT. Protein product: CASRWGNTGELFF.

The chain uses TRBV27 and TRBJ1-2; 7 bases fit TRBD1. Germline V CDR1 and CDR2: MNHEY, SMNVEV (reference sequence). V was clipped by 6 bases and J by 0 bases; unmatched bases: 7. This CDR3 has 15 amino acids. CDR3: CASRSRGDPNYGYTF. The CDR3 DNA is TGTGCCAGCAGATCCAGGGGGGACCCTAACTATGGCTACACCTTC.

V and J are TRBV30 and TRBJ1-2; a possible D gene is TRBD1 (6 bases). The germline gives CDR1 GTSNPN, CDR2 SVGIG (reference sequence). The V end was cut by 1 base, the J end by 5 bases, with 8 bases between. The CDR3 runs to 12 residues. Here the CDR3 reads CAWSGGQYGYTF. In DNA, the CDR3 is TGTGCCTGGAGTGGAGGACAGTATGGCTACACCTTC.